The 10 T cell receptor beta chains presented below share a single source sample, sequenced in a study of OX40 agonist ivuxolimab in advanced cancers. Method: immunoSEQ multiplex PCR; TCRdb's copy keeps in-frame clones and lacks some. The sample has 60,000 to 80,000 clones; around 80% are singletons. The source was CD4+ or CD8+ T cells sorted from blood, collected in a trial of the OX40 agonist ivuxolimab. The receptors were gathered from an adult with an advanced solid tumor such as melanoma, head and neck, liver or kidney cancer.

V gene TRBV6-1 combines with J gene TRBJ1-2; D ambiguous. This CDR3 is 12 amino acids long. Between the trimmed V and J ends, which lost 5 bases and 3 bases, there was a span of 7 bases. Germline lookup yields CDR1 MNHNS and CDR2 SASEGT. CDR3 nucleotide sequence: TGTGCCAGCAGTCGCGGGGACTATGGCTACACCTTC. It translates to CASSRGDYGYTF.

The J gene is TRBJ2-7, the V gene TRBV29-1; D is unclear. The CDR3 runs 11 residues. The germline V and J ends were trimmed by 7 bases and 2 bases, with 9 bases remaining between them. The germline gives CDR1 SQVTM, CDR2 ANQGSEA. Written as DNA, the CDR3 is TGCAGCGCCGAAAGGGCCTACGAGCAGTACTTC. It yields the protein CSAERAYEQYF.

This clone was observed at least ten times. The chain joins TRBV7-9 to TRBJ2-5, with 16 bases that match TRBD2. Trimming cost V 4 bases and J 5 bases; bases outside gene matches: 7. Germline V lookup: CDR1 SEHNR, CDR2 FQNEAQ (reference sequence). The CDR3 spans 17 residues. CDR3 sequence (DNA): TGTGCCAGCAGCTCGCTAGGGACTAGCGGGAGGGAGGAGACCCAGTACTTC. Its protein is CASSSLGTSGREETQYF.

The chain combines TRBV11-2 with TRBJ1-2; D is ambiguous. The V end was cut by 2 bases, the J end by 0 bases, with 7 bases between. The germline gives CDR1 SGHAT, CDR2 FQNNGV. This CDR3 region has 14 residues. The CDR3 loop reads CASSLTRTNYGYTF. The CDR3 bases are TGTGCCAGCAGCTTAACGAGGACTAACTATGGCTACACCTTC.

The rearrangement uses TRBV7-3 and TRBJ2-5, with D possibly TRBD2 on 5 matching bases. The V end was cut by 3 bases, the J end by 5 bases, with 10 bases between. The CDR3 consists of 13 residues. The germline V gene has CDR1 SGHTA and CDR2 FQGTGA. The DNA for the CDR3 is TGTGCCAGCAGCTTCGGGGTAGGGGAGACCCAGTACTTC. This translates into CASSFGVGETQYF.

This sequence joins TRBV4-1 and TRBJ1-1; D not certain. Per the germline V gene, CDR1 is MGHRA and CDR2 is YSYEKL. This CDR3 has 15 amino acids. With 1 base removed from V and 1 base from J, the gap between germline ends came to 10 bases. CDR3 protein: CASSQVSRENTEAFF. As DNA, the CDR3 is TGCGCCAGCAGCCAAGTGTCTCGGGAGAACACTGAAGCTTTCTTT.

J is TRBJ2-1 and V is TRBV6-1, with no clear D. This CDR3 region has 14 residues. With 8 bases removed from V and 3 bases from J, the gap between germline ends came to 14 bases. CDR1 and CDR2 (germline): MNHNS, SASEGT. CDR3 sequence (DNA): TGTGCCAGCCTAGGAAGCCTCTACTACAATGAGCAGTTCTTC. Its protein product is CASLGSLYYNEQFF.

The V call is TRBV11-2, the J call TRBJ2-1; TRBD1 is a possible D gene (8 bases). V was shortened by 0 bases and J by 0 bases, with 12 bases between the two germline ends. CDR1 is SGHAT and CDR2 is FQNNGV in the germline V gene. This CDR3 has 17 amino acids. CDR3 DNA sequence: TGTGCCAGCAGCTTAGAAACAGGGGGGGTCTCCTACAATGAGCAGTTCTTC. Amino acids: CASSLETGGVSYNEQFF. The full variable domain, in which reference TRBV11-2 and TRBJ2-1 provide the parts outside the CDR3, is EAGVAQSPRYKIIEKRQSVAFWCNPISGHATLYWYQQILGQGPKLLIQFQNNGVVDDSQLPKDRFSAERLKGVDSTLKIQPAKLEDSAVYLCASSLETGGVSYNEQFFGPGTRLTVL.

This sequence joins TRBV6-6 and TRBJ2-2; 8 bases match TRBD2. V shed 6 bases, J shed 0 bases, and the junction held 0 bases outside the gene matches. CDR1 and CDR2 (germline): MNHNY, SVGAGI (reference sequence). This CDR3 has 14 amino acids. The CDR3 nucleotides read TGTGCCAGCAGGCGGGGGGCGAACACCGGGGAGCTGTTTTTT. This gives the protein CASRRGANTGELFF.

V gene TRBV5-1 combines with J gene TRBJ1-4; perhaps TRBD1 as D (6 bases). Germline CDR1 is SGHRS and CDR2 is YFSETQ. Trimming cost V 4 bases and J 7 bases, with 14 bases left between them. The CDR3 is 14 residues long. CDR3 DNA: TGCGCCAGCAGCACCACAGGGAATCGTGAAAAACTGTTTTTT. The encoded protein is CASSTTGNREKLFF.